Shown below are 20 T cell receptor beta chains from a single sample sequenced in a study of blood T cell repertoires in COVID-19. Some clones are missing from TCRdb's copy, which holds only in-frame ones; the method was immunoSEQ multiplex PCR. The sample yields 100,000 to 120,000 clones, roughly 80% seen once. Sequencing input: peripheral blood. These receptor sequences come from a woman aged 60-75 years with acute or convalescent COVID-19.

V gene TRBV15 combines with J gene TRBJ2-5, with TRBD2 identical over 7 bases. V shed 0 bases and J 5 bases; nucleotides not matched to a gene: 9. Germline V CDR1 and CDR2: LNHNV, YYDKDF (reference sequence). The CDR3 contains 16 residues. CDR3 sequence reads: CATSRDPELATETQYF. The CDR3, as DNA: TGTGCCACCAGCAGAGATCCTGAACTAGCGACGGAGACCCAGTACTTC.

The chain carries TRBV3-1 (or the pseudogene TRBV3-2) and TRBJ2-2; D is perhaps TRBD2 (5 bases). The CDR3 sequence is 12 residues long. Germline CDR1 reads LGHDT; CDR2 reads YNNKEL (reference sequence). Trimming cost V 6 bases and J 4 bases, with 6 bases left between them. The CDR3 reads CASRRGTGELFF. Written as DNA, the CDR3 is TGTGCCAGCAGACGGGGCACCGGGGAGCTGTTTTTT.

Here the CDR3 DNA reads TGTGCCAGCCACAGGGGTTTGGGAGAAAAACTGTTTTTT. It codes for CASHRGLGEKLFF. The rearrangement joins TRBV28 to TRBJ1-4; 7 bases align to TRBD1. The CDR3 sequence is 13 residues long. The germline V gene encodes CDR1 MDHEN and CDR2 SYDVKM. The trim removed 8 bases at V and 8 bases at J, leaving 8 bases unmatched.

The chain is built from TRBV6-5 and TRBJ1-1; 7 bases agree with TRBD1. This CDR3 is 15 amino acids long. Germline assignment: CDR1 MNHEY and CDR2 SVGAGI. V lost 7 bases, J lost 3 bases, and 11 bases stayed unmatched. The CDR3 bases are TGTGCCAGCAAGGGGGCAGTGGGACGTTACACTGAAGCTTTCTTT. Encoded protein: CASKGAVGRYTEAFF.

The chain combines TRBV4-1 with TRBJ2-4, with D possibly TRBD1 on 7 matching bases. CDR3 length equals 15 residues. V shed 4 bases and J shed 1 base, with 11 bases lying between them. Germline assignment: CDR1 MGHRA and CDR2 YSYEKL. The CDR3: CASSLPGGAKNIQYF. The CDR3 DNA reads TGCGCCAGCAGCCTTCCAGGGGGGGCCAAAAACATTCAGTACTTC.

This chain uses TRBV7-3 with TRBJ2-1, with TRBD2 matching 11 bases. The germline V gene has CDR1 SGHTA and CDR2 FQGTGA. The trim removed 9 bases at V and 1 base at J, leaving 14 bases unmatched. This CDR3 contains 18 residues. CDR3 residues: CARNPLAGAPSSYNEQFF. As DNA, the CDR3 is TGTGCCAGAAACCCACTAGCGGGGGCGCCATCGTCCTACAATGAGCAGTTCTTC.

This chain joins TRBV27 and TRBJ2-3, with 10 positions matching TRBD1. Unmatched junction bases numbered 11, after V lost 3 bases and J lost 2 bases. Germline assignment: CDR1 MNHEY and CDR2 SMNVEV (reference sequence). The CDR3 length is 18 residues. CDR3: CASSFGQGVRGNTDTQYF. CDR3 in DNA: TGTGCCAGCAGTTTCGGACAGGGGGTGCGGGGAAACACAGATACGCAGTATTTT.

This clone was counted between two and nine times. The chain joins TRBV19 to TRBJ1-1; TRBD1 aligns across 8 bases. The CDR3 has 13 amino acids. The germline V gene has CDR1 LNHDA and CDR2 SQIVND (reference sequence). V lost 5 bases and J lost 3; bases outside the gene matches: 2. CDR3 loop: CASSQGADTEAFF. Written as DNA, the CDR3 is TGTGCCAGTAGTCAGGGGGCTGACACTGAAGCTTTCTTT.

The chain employs TRBV7-6 and TRBJ2-5; 9 bases match TRBD2. The V gene's germline CDR1 is SGHVS and CDR2 FNYEAQ. CDR3 length: 17 amino acids. The V segment lost 5 bases and the J segment 4 bases; nucleotides outside the gene matches: 14. The CDR3 is CASSLPGGGGAVETQYF. In nucleotides, the CDR3 is TGTGCCAGCAGCCTACCCGGGGGCGGGGGGGCGGTAGAGACCCAGTACTTC.

The J gene is TRBJ2-7, the V gene TRBV6-4; tentative D call: TRBD1 (6 bases). CDR3 length: 12 amino acids. CDR1 MRHNA and CDR2 SNTAGT come from the germline V gene. Trimming took 6 bases from V and 5 from J, leaving 11 bases between them. CDR3 protein: CASRWTEHEQYF. The CDR3 bases are TGTGCCAGCAGATGGACAGAGCACGAGCAGTACTTC.

The rearrangement joins TRBV7-2 to TRBJ2-2; D is perhaps TRBD2 (7 bases). Germline assignment: CDR1 SGHTA and CDR2 FQGNSA. Trimming pared 6 bases from V and 2 bases from J, leaving 13 bases between. This CDR3 region has 15 residues. CDR3 DNA: TGTGCCAGCAGGAAGGGGGGGGCCAACACCGGGGAGCTGTTTTTT. This translates into CASRKGGANTGELFF.

This chain's CDR3 is CASTTPNTEAFF. The CDR3, as DNA: TGCGCCAGTACGACACCGAACACTGAAGCTTTCTTT. The chain links TRBV10-2 to TRBJ1-1; D unresolved. Trimming took off 9 bases at V and 1 base at J, with 9 bases between the two ends. This CDR3 has 12 amino acids. From germline, CDR1 is WSHSY and CDR2 SAAADI.

The gene calls are TRBV30 and TRBJ1-5, with 11 bases aligning to TRBD1. The V gene end was trimmed by 5 bases and the J gene end by 3 bases; junction bases not matched to a gene: 3. This CDR3 has 14 amino acids. Germline V gene lookup returns CDR1 GTSNPN and CDR2 SVGIG (reference sequence). This CDR3 is CAWGGQGANQPQHF. The CDR3 DNA sequence: TGTGCCTGGGGAGGACAGGGGGCCAATCAGCCCCAGCATTTT.

The rearrangement joins TRBV9 to TRBJ1-6; D uncertain. V gave up 3 bases and J gave up 3 bases, with 10 bases separating them. The CDR3 runs 15 residues. Germline lookup yields CDR1 SGDLS and CDR2 YYNGEE. The CDR3 loop is CASSGASVYNSPLHF. Here the CDR3 DNA reads TGTGCCAGCAGCGGAGCATCCGTCTATAATTCACCCCTCCACTTT.

This chain joins TRBV10-3 and TRBJ1-2; D uncertain. The germline gives CDR1 ENHRY, CDR2 SYGVKD. Trimming removed 6 bases from V and 5 bases from J, with 10 bases in between. The CDR3 loop spans 12 amino acids. The CDR3 spells CAISEVAYGYTF. CDR3 bases: TGTGCCATCAGCGAAGTGGCTTATGGCTACACCTTC.

The chain recombines TRBV19 with TRBJ2-5; 10 bases map to TRBD2. The CDR3 consists of 14 residues. V shed 4 bases and J 5 bases; nucleotides not matched to a gene: 4. Germline V gene lookup returns CDR1 LNHDA and CDR2 SQIVND (reference sequence). The CDR3 loop is CASSTSGGAETQYF. In DNA, the CDR3 is TGTGCCAGTAGTACCAGCGGGGGGGCGGAGACCCAGTACTTC.

V and J are TRBV9 and TRBJ1-3, with 7 bases lining up with TRBD1. The CDR3 length is 14 residues. V was pared by 8 bases and J by 3 bases, with 8 bases of the junction left unmatched. The V gene's germline CDR1 is SGDLS and CDR2 YYNGEE. The CDR3 sequence: CARIQGLGGNTIYF. The CDR3 nucleotides read TGTGCCAGAATACAGGGGCTAGGTGGAAACACCATATATTTT. Full variable domain (remainder filled in from reference TRBV9 and TRBJ1-3): DSGVTQTPKHLITATGQRVTLRCSPRSGDLSVYWYQQSLDQGLQFLIQYYNGEERAKGNILERFSAQQFPDLHSELNLSSLELGDSALYFCARIQGLGGNTIYFGEGSWLTVV.

The CDR3 protein is CASRRGQRSGNTIYF. CDR3 sequence (DNA): TGTGCCAGCAGACGAGGACAGCGCTCTGGAAACACCATATATTTT. The chain is built from TRBV6-5 and TRBJ1-3, with a tentative D call TRBD1 (6 bases). This CDR3 is built from 15 residues. The germline CDR1 and CDR2 sequences are MNHEY and SVGAGI. Trimming took 6 bases from V and 0 from J, leaving 12 bases between them.

For the CDR3, the DNA is TGTGCCAGCAGCCCCCGGGACTCTCGCTATGGCTACACCTTC. Translated, it gives CASSPRDSRYGYTF. The rearrangement uses TRBV5-4 and TRBJ1-2, with D possibly matching TRBD1 (5 bases). CDR3 length equals 14 residues. Trimming removed 4 bases at V and 4 bases at J, with 14 bases between. Germline CDR1 is SGHNT and CDR2 is YYREEE (reference sequence).

The V and J genes are TRBV4-2 and TRBJ2-5, with D perhaps TRBD2 (7 bases). V lost 0 bases and J 3 bases, leaving 14 bases between the germline ends. In germline, CDR1 is LGHNA, CDR2 YNFKEQ. This CDR3 region has 16 residues. In DNA, the CDR3 is TGTGCCAGCAGCCAAGATCAGGCGGGGGCCGAAGAGACCCAGTACTTC. Amino acids: CASSQDQAGAEETQYF.